The T cell receptor (beta chain) under discussion was sequenced for a study of tumor-infiltrating lymphocytes in primary liver carcinoma. Study-level results: The top-250-clone fraction was significantly higher in tumors than in blood (p = 0.039).

With 0 bases removed from V and 2 bases from J, the gap between germline ends came to 19 bases. The CDR3 is 18 amino acids. The V gene's germline CDR1 is SGHRS and CDR2 YFSETQ. Out of unsorted whole blood came the blood RNA, and germline DNA was extracted as well. Notes on this clonotype: Its antigen is not known.

Starting material of roughly 0.45 ug total RNA yielded TCR beta cDNA via a constant-region primer. Researchers made the TCR beta libraries by running three nested multiplex PCR rounds with slightly modified ARM-PCR. Rounds one and two of PCR, each of 10 cycles, were primed with TRBV1-TRBV30 forward primers and a C-beta reverse primer. TCRdb passed the multiplex PCR reads through MiXCR, listing each CDR3 protein once. The table lists approximately 310,000 distinct CDR3 sequences, roughly two thirds of them singletons. V is TRBV5-1 and J is TRBJ2-3; TRBD2 might be the D (5 bases). Sequencing was carried out using peripheral blood. This TCR came from a man aged 35-49 years with primary liver carcinoma and hepatitis B virus infection. CDR3 sequence reads: CASSLVGPDSDFTDTQYF. Here the CDR3 DNA reads TGCGCCAGCAGCTTGGTTGGCCCGGATAGCGACTTCACAGATACGCAGTATTTT.